The 5 T cell receptor beta chains below were found in one sample sequenced in a study of vaccination effects on CD4 cells after COVID-19. These TCRs' antigens remain unknown. Repertoires were generated with immunoSEQ multiplex PCR, while TCRdb's copy carries only in-frame clones and drops some. In the table there are 45,000 or so clones, less than 85% of which are singletons. Cultured cells yielded isolated CD4+ T cells after less than 11 days. It was two doses of either the BNT162b2 or mRNA-1273 vaccine that participants received. Material: CD4+ T cells from PBMCs cultured without peptide, obtained after COVID-19 vaccination. These receptors originate from a human donor who received a COVID-19 vaccine.

This clone was counted only a few times. The chain recombines TRBV5-6 with TRBJ1-4; D is ambiguous. V dropped 1 base and J dropped 4 bases, with 5 bases sitting between them. The CDR3 is 13 residues long. Germline V gene lookup returns CDR1 SGHDT and CDR2 YYEEEE. DNA for the CDR3: TGTGCCAGCAGCTTGTCCCTTAATGAAAAACTGTTTTTT. Translation gives CASSLSLNEKLFF.

The chain carries TRBV6-6 and TRBJ2-2; D gene ambiguous. CDR1 and CDR2 (germline): MNHNY, SVGAGI (reference sequence). V dropped 7 bases and J dropped 2 bases, with 8 bases sitting between them. The CDR3 totals 13 residues. The CDR3 spells CASKAENTGELFF. Here the CDR3 DNA reads TGTGCCAGCAAGGCAGAAAACACCGGGGAGCTGTTTTTT.

This clone was detected a few times. The V call is TRBV19, the J call TRBJ1-4, with D hard to call. Germline V lookup: CDR1 LNHDA, CDR2 SQIVND (reference sequence). Trimming cost V 5 bases and J 4 bases, with 11 bases left between them. This CDR3 is 14 amino acids long. The chain's CDR3 is CASSLGSYNEKLFF. The DNA for the CDR3 is TGTGCCAGTAGTCTGGGCAGTTATAATGAAAAACTGTTTTTT.

In this sample, this clone turned up a few times. The chain links TRBV27 to TRBJ1-3; no reliable D call. V was pared by 0 bases and J by 0 bases, with 6 bases between. Germline CDR1 reads MNHEY; CDR2 reads SMNVEV (reference sequence). The length of the CDR3 is 15 residues. CDR3: CASSLSSNSGNTIYF. The CDR3 region has the DNA TGTGCCAGCAGTTTATCATCTAACTCTGGAAACACCATATATTTT.

This chain links TRBV13 with TRBJ2-7; D is perhaps TRBD2 (6 bases). The V and J ends lost 3 bases and 6 bases respectively, with 21 bases between them. CDR1 and CDR2 (germline): PRHDT, FYEKMQ (reference sequence). The CDR3 is 16 residues long. This CDR3 reads CASSFRVRERAREQYF. DNA for the CDR3: TGTGCCAGCAGCTTTAGGGTCAGGGAGCGGGCGCGCGAGCAGTACTTC.